The T cell receptor beta chain under discussion was sequenced for a study of T cells in Graves' hyperthyroidism and ophthalmopathy. Turning to the study itself: Peripheral blood was acquired at first diagnosis, ahead of any therapy whatsoever.

Study-level results: Researchers report that a 13 V-J model separated ophthalmopathy from stable hyperthyroidism.

Using RNA transcripts as the source, TCR beta CDR3 regions were amplified. HTBI primers were the set used in a first-round RT-PCR of the TCR CDR3. MiXCR, applied by TCRdb to the multiplex PCR reads, yields one record per CDR3 protein. The table lists a few hundred thousand distinct CDR3 sequences, 15% of them singletons, with about 30% in the top ten. Criteria for exclusion of patients were uncontrolled infection, other autoimmune disease, pregnancy or lactation. This clonotype was picked up many times. Its cognate antigen is unknown. The CDR3 sequence is 13 residues long. The germline V gene has CDR1 KGHSH and CDR2 LQKENI. V was cut by 0 bases and J by 4 bases, with 6 bases left in between.

The sample comprised blood. This TCR was recovered from a woman in her twenties or thirties with Graves' hyperthyroidism. The rearrangement joins TRBV18 to TRBJ2-5; D is unresolved. CDR3 in DNA: TGTGCCAGCTCACCACCGCAACGAGAGACCCAGTACTTC. Translating it yields CASSPPQRETQYF. The entire variable domain, with the rest obtained from reference TRBV18 and TRBJ2-5, is as follows: NAGVMQNPRHLVRRRGQEARLRCSPMKGHSHVYWYRQLPEEGLKFMVYLQKENIIDESGMPKERFSAEFPKEGPSILRIQQVVRGDSAAYFCASSPPQRETQYFGPGTRLLVL.